Listed below are T cell receptor beta chains from one sample, sequenced in a study of technical replicates of blood from a few donors. The method was immunoSEQ multiplex PCR; TCRdb's version includes in-frame clones alone and lacks a portion of them. The sample consists of about 80,000 clones, 85% to 95% of them appearing once. Sequencing was carried out using T cells isolated from PBMCs. The source of these receptors is a human donor in good health. Both conserved end residues are trimmed from each CDR3. The order of the fields is CDR3 length, J gene, V gene, CDR3 protein.

>12|TRBJ2-7|TRBV28
ASRPGTGMYEQY
>13|TRBJ1-1|TRBV5-1
ASSLPGTGVSEAF
>13|TRBJ2-3|TRBV5-8
ASSFLGQLTDTQY
>10|TRBJ1-5|TRBV29-1
SAGTDNQPQH
>13|TRBJ2-7|TRBV7-3
ASSLEGQGPYEQY
>13|TRBJ1-3|TRBV25-1
ASSASQGSGNTIY
>13|TRBJ2-7|TRBV4-3
ASSQMTGYYYEQY
>9|TRBJ2-3|TRBV7-9
ASSSRDSQY
>13|TRBJ1-4|TRBV7-9
ASSLGPSTNEKLF
>12|TRBJ1-1|TRBV14
ASSHSTQNTEAF
>16|TRBJ1-2|TRBV4-3
ASSQDARDRVLNYGYT
>11|TRBJ2-2|TRBV30
AWGRANTGELF
>16|TRBJ2-5|TRBV12-2
ASRPRRDGGQVEETQY
>13|TRBJ2-1|TRBV11-3
ASSPIAASYNEQF
>12|TRBJ2-2|TRBV11-3
ASSDRGSTGELF
>12|TRBJ1-1|TRBV19
ASSDTGGNTEAF
>15|TRBJ2-1|TRBV21-1
ASSKKGGGSSYNEQF
>14|TRBJ1-2|TRBV27
ASSQGQGKANYGYT
>11|TRBJ1-1|TRBV29-1
SVRDRENTEAF
>11|TRBJ2-1|TRBV5-4
ASSLFRVDEQF
>12|TRBJ2-1|TRBV9
ASSALTGGNEQF
>11|TRBJ2-7|TRBV19
ASGLAMPYEQY
>16|TRBJ1-4|TRBV28
ASSPWTGRGTTNEKLF
>17|TRBJ2-1|TRBV4-1
ASSQGQKRTRPSYNEQF
>13|TRBJ2-2|TRBV10-1
ASSPGTKKVGELF
>10|TRBJ2-2|TRBV25-1
ASTWGQGELF
>12|TRBJ1-1|TRBV5-6
ASFDRGLNTEAF
>12|TRBJ2-7|TRBV6-1
ASSEQGTSYEQY
>13|TRBJ2-3|TRBV5-4
ASTTSGLATDTQY